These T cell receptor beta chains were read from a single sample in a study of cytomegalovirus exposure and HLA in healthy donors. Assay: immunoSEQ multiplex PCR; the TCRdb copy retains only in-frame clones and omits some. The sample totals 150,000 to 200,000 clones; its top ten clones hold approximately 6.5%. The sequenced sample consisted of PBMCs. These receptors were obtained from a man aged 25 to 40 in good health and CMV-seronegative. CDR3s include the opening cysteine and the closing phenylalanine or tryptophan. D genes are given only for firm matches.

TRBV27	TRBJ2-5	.	CASSLSWREETQYF	TGTGCCAGCAGTTTATCGTGGAGGGAAGAGACCCAGTACTTC
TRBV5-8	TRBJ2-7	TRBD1	CASSPRRQGDEQYF	TGTGCCAGCAGCCCCCGCCGGCAGGGGGACGAGCAGTACTTC
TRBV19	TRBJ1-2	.	CASGWFGGLYGYTF	TGTGCCAGTGGCTGGTTTGGGGGACTCTATGGCTACACCTTC
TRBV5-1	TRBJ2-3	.	CASSLGQRVYTDTQYF	TGCGCCAGCAGCTTGGGTCAGCGGGTTTACACAGATACGCAGTATTTT
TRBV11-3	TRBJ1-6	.	CASSLDQGGSSYNSPLHF	TGTGCCAGCAGCTTAGATCAAGGGGGAAGCTCCTATAATTCACCCCTCCACTTT
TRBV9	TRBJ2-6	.	CASSVDRRGSTALSANVLTF	TGTGCCAGCAGCGTAGATCGTCGGGGGTCTACCGCTCTTTCGGCCAACGTCCTGACTTTC
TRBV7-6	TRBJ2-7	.	CASSPDGGEQYF	TGTGCCAGCAGCCCGGATGGCGGCGAGCAGTACTTC
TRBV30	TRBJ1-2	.	CAWSVVGGGDYTF	TGTGCCTGGAGTGTAGTTGGGGGGGGAGACTACACCTTC
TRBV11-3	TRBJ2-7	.	CASSLGWDNSYEQYF	TGTGCCAGCAGCTTAGGATGGGACAACTCCTACGAGCAGTACTTC
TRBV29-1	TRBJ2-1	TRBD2	CSVSRLAGGPVGQFF	TGCAGCGTAAGCAGACTAGCGGGGGGTCCTGTTGGGCAGTTCTTC
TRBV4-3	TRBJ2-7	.	CASSQELHGSGSYEQYF	TGCGCCAGCAGCCAAGAGCTTCATGGATCAGGCTCCTACGAGCAGTACTTC
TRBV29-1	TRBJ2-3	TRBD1	CSVLMTGGGDTQYF	TGCAGCGTACTCATGACAGGGGGCGGAGATACGCAGTATTTT
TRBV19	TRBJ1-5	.	CASSIDLGSVGNQPQHF	TGTGCCAGTAGTATAGATCTTGGGAGCGTTGGAAATCAGCCCCAGCATTTT
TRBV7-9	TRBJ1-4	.	CASSLVMEFGEKLFF	TGTGCCAGCAGCTTAGTCATGGAGTTCGGTGAAAAACTGTTTTTT
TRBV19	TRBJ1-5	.	CASSLGPPTVSNQPQHF	TGTGCCAGTAGTTTAGGTCCCCCGACAGTTAGCAATCAGCCCCAGCATTTT
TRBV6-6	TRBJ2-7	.	CASSQNYQHYEQYF	TGTGCCAGCAGTCAAAACTACCAACACTACGAGCAGTACTTC